What follows are 15 T cell receptor beta chains derived from one specimen sequenced in a study of blood T cell repertoires in COVID-19. Produced via immunoSEQ multiplex PCR; TCRdb's table is partial and in-frame only. Here the sample spans approximately 180,000 clones, 80% to 90% being singletons. Sequenced material: peripheral blood. These receptors came from a human donor with active or convalescent COVID-19. The donor label of this sample is uncertain.

The J gene is TRBJ2-2, the V gene TRBV3-1 (or the pseudogene TRBV3-2), with a weak D call TRBD2 (6 bases). Trimming cost V 4 bases and J 2 bases, with 14 bases left between them. Germline CDR1 reads LGHDT; CDR2 reads YNNKEL (reference sequence). The CDR3 has 16 residues. Here the CDR3 reads CASSPLAGLNTGELFF. In DNA form, the CDR3 reads TGTGCCAGCAGCCCCCTCGCGGGACTCAACACCGGGGAGCTGTTTTTT.

This clone was recorded only once. This sequence joins TRBV5-1 and TRBJ1-4; 12 bases align to TRBD1. The trim removed 4 bases at V and 2 bases at J, leaving 9 bases unmatched. Germline V CDR1 and CDR2: SGHRS, YFSETQ. CDR3 length: 18 residues. The CDR3 region has the DNA TGCGCCAGCAGCCCGTACCCGGGACAGGGGGCGACTAATGAAAAACTGTTTTTT. Its translation is CASSPYPGQGATNEKLFF. Drawing the rest from reference TRBV5-1 and TRBJ1-4, the complete variable domain is KAGVTQTPRYLIKTRGQQVTLSCSPISGHRSVSWYQQTPGQGLQFLFEYFSETQRNKGNFPGRFSGRQFSNSRSEMNVSTLELGDSALYLCASSPYPGQGATNEKLFFGSGTQLSVL.

This clone has a single count. This sequence joins TRBV10-3 and TRBJ2-2; 8 bases map to TRBD1. The V segment lost 6 bases and the J segment 7 bases; nucleotides outside the gene matches: 7. Germline V gene lookup returns CDR1 ENHRY and CDR2 SYGVKD. The CDR3 is 14 residues long. This CDR3 reads CAISQTGVGGELFF. As DNA, the CDR3 is TGTGCCATCAGCCAGACAGGGGTTGGCGGGGAGCTGTTTTTT.

This chain connects TRBV5-5 to TRBJ2-1, with 13 positions matching TRBD2. V gave up 4 bases and J gave up 10 bases; unmatched junction bases: 8. The germline CDR1 and CDR2 sequences are SGHKS and YYEKEE (reference sequence). CDR3 size: 15 residues. This chain's CDR3 is CASSRGLAGATEQFF. DNA of the CDR3: TGTGCCAGCAGCCGCGGACTAGCGGGAGCTACCGAGCAGTTCTTC.

The chain has TRBV5-6 and TRBJ2-2, with TRBD1 identical over 9 bases. This CDR3 contains 16 residues. Per germline, CDR1 SGHDT and CDR2 YYEEEE. The ends lost 3 bases at V and 3 bases at J; junction bases unmatched: 6. CDR3 DNA sequence: TGTGCCAGCAGCTACGGGACAGGGATTTACACCGGGGAGCTGTTTTTT. Encoded protein: CASSYGTGIYTGELFF.

V usage is TRBV2 and J usage is TRBJ1-2, with 11 positions matching TRBD1. The CDR3 length is 16 residues. Germline V gene data show CDR1 as SNHLY and CDR2 as FYNNEI. After removal of 5 bases from V and 7 bases from J, the junction contained 12 bases not matched to a gene. CDR3 nucleotide sequence: TGTGCCAGCAGTCAGCCGGGACAGGGGGAGTCCTTTGGCTACACCTTC. Residues: CASSQPGQGESFGYTF.

The V call is TRBV2, the J call TRBJ1-5; possibly TRBD1 for D (6 bases). The CDR3 is 14 residues long. Trimming removed 4 bases at V and 2 bases at J, with 9 bases between. Germline V lookup: CDR1 SNHLY, CDR2 FYNNEI. The CDR3 is CASSAQGRNQPQHF. DNA of the CDR3: TGTGCCAGCAGTGCTCAGGGGCGCAATCAGCCCCAGCATTTT.

J is TRBJ2-1 and V is TRBV6-2 or TRBV6-3; the D gene is possibly TRBD2 (6 bases). The length of the CDR3 is 17 residues. CDR1 and CDR2 (germline): MNHEY, SVGEGT. The V end was cut by 0 bases, the J end by 4 bases, with 16 bases between. CDR3 DNA sequence: TGTGCCAGCAGTTACTCGGTGACGGCGGGGCTGTACAATGAGCAGTTCTTC. Protein product: CASSYSVTAGLYNEQFF.

V gene TRBV7-3 combines with J gene TRBJ2-2; D remains unclear. This CDR3 spans 13 amino acids. CDR1 and CDR2 (germline): SGHTA, FQGTGA. V shed 4 bases and J shed 4 bases, with 7 bases lying between them. Here the CDR3 reads CASSSRSTGELFF. DNA of the CDR3: TGTGCCAGCAGCTCCCGTTCCACCGGGGAGCTGTTTTTT.

The sample holds a few counts of this clone. The chain employs TRBV6-5 and TRBJ1-1; no clear D gene. Trimming removed 7 bases at V and 1 base at J, with 10 bases between. CDR1 MNHEY and CDR2 SVGAGI come from the germline V gene. The CDR3 has 13 residues. CDR3 nucleotides: TGTGCCAGCAAGAACAGACCGAACACTGAAGCTTTCTTT. This translates into CASKNRPNTEAFF.

V is TRBV2 and J is TRBJ2-7; 9 positions match TRBD1. The V gene's germline CDR1 is SNHLY and CDR2 FYNNEI. This CDR3 spans 14 amino acids. Germline trimming cut 6 bases from V and 1 base from J; bases unmatched to any gene: 4. In nucleotides, the CDR3 is TGTGCCAGCAGCTGGACAGGGGAATCCTACGAGCAGTACTTC. This encodes CASSWTGESYEQYF.

Comment on this clone: The junction and the germline gene differ at one end; a read error may be behind it. The J gene is TRBJ2-3, the V gene TRBV5-4; TRBD2 matches at 8 bases. CDR1 SGHNT and CDR2 YYREEE come from the germline V gene (reference sequence). The CDR3 has 9 amino acids. DNA for the CDR3: TGTGCCAGCGGAGCGGGGGTTAATTTT. It specifies CASGAGVNF.

The chain couples TRBV19 to TRBJ1-2; TRBD1 matches at 9 bases. The CDR3 has 15 amino acids. Germline V CDR1 and CDR2: LNHDA, SQIVND (reference sequence). With V trimmed by 7 bases and J by 3 bases, 9 bases remained unmatched. The CDR3 DNA reads as TGTGCCAGTACCGATGGGGGACAGGGATACTATGGCTACACCTTC. It codes for CASTDGGQGYYGYTF.

The chain employs TRBV12-2 and TRBJ1-1; TRBD1 was called by the table and not checked on the DNA. TRBV12-2 is designated a pseudogene. CDR3 size: 17 residues. CDR3 sequence reads: CASRLVAQGDLNTEAFF. DNA of the CDR3: TGTGCAAGTCGCTTAGTGGCCCAAGGGGATCTTAACACTGAAGCTTTCTTT.

This chain joins TRBV2 and TRBJ2-1; perhaps TRBD2 as D (5 bases). Germline CDR1 SNHLY, CDR2 FYNNEI. Deletions cut 5 bases from V and 6 bases from J, with 14 bases between. There are 14 residues in the CDR3. This CDR3 is CASSPARDGNEQFF. CDR3 in DNA: TGTGCCAGCAGTCCTGCACGGGATGGCAATGAGCAGTTCTTC.